The sequence of this TCR beta chain was determined in a study of shared clonotypes between healthy human individuals. Only in-frame clones appear in the TCRdb table, and some are missing; sequencing was by immunoSEQ multiplex PCR. This table holds 2 million to 2.5 million clones, roughly 96% found once. The V and J ends lost 7 bases and 5 bases, in that order; junction bases with no gene match: 11. The CDR3 length is 15 residues. Germline V lookup: CDR1 MNHNS, CDR2 SASEGT. The origin of this receptor is a man aged 18-30 years in good health. The chain joins TRBV6-1 to TRBJ1-5; 7 bases are a match to TRBD1. Source material: naive CD4+ T cells sorted from blood. Subset defined: CD45RA+ positively selected. The DNA of the CDR3 is TGTGCCAGCACCCTTATTCCAGGGGGGGATCAGCCCCAGCATTTT. It encodes CASTLIPGGDQPQHF.